This T cell receptor (beta chain) came from a study of graft-versus-host responses after intestinal transplantation. Study details: All recipients were transplanted with multivisceral, liver-intestinal, or isolated intestinal grafts. All recipients got anti-thymocyte globulin induction, then tacrolimus and steroids for around three years.

A remark on this clone: Its antigen is unidentified.

The CDR3 contains 14 residues. Germline lookup yields CDR1 MNHNS and CDR2 SASEGT. Trimming cost V 1 base and J 8 bases, with 13 bases left between them. Broader study findings: GvH clones turned up in recipient marrow; some had shown up first in ileum or blood.

Method: immunoSEQ multiplex PCR; TCRdb's copy keeps in-frame clones and lacks some. The data show fewer than 150,000 clones, about 92% seen once. Sequences were derived from unstimulated CD4+ T cells sorted from spleen or lymph node cells, sampled before intestinal transplant. The chain joins TRBV6-1 to TRBJ2-3, with D maybe TRBD2 (6 bases). The clonotype comes from a human donor who received an intestinal transplant. The CDR3 region is CASSEGQEGTTQYF. The CDR3 nucleotides are TGTGCCAGCAGTGAAGGTCAGGAGGGCACTACGCAGTATTTT.